A single sample is the source of the 9 T cell receptor beta chains below, sequenced in a study of T-cell reconstitution after alpha-beta-depleted transplantation in children. The authors prepared the TCRbeta library with unique molecular identifiers. In TCRdb, the PCR reads were re-called with MiXCR into one record per CDR3 protein. The sample records more than 250,000 distinct CDR3 sequences, 9.9% being singletons. The source material was PBMCs from the stem cell graft donor, sampled from the stem cell graft. Receptors originate from a human donor who donated a stem cell graft to a child with SCID.

Concerning this clonotype: The junction and the germline gene differ at one end; a read error may be behind it. This rearrangement joins TRBV7-9 to TRBJ2-7, with 7 bases matching TRBD2. CDR3 length: 14 residues. The germline gives CDR1 SEHNR, CDR2 FQNEAQ (reference sequence). CDR3 amino acids: CASSGGDSDYKQYF. The CDR3 DNA follows: TGTGCCAGCAGCGGGGGGGACTCGGACTACAAGCAGTACTTC.

This clonotype showed up just a few times. This chain uses TRBV5-1 with TRBJ2-1, with 9 bases lining up with TRBD1. V dropped 2 bases and J dropped 8; count of bases not matched to a gene: 8. Germline V gene data show CDR1 as SGHRS and CDR2 as YFSETQ. The CDR3 has 15 amino acids. The CDR3 is CASSFGTGKQDEQFF. CDR3 sequence (DNA): TGCGCCAGCAGCTTCGGGACAGGGAAGCAGGATGAGCAGTTCTTC.

The table lists this clonotype with a few counts. This sequence joins TRBV6-5 and TRBJ1-2; D is ambiguous. The V and J ends lost 4 bases and 3 bases respectively, with 15 bases between them. CDR1 and CDR2 from the germline V gene are MNHEY and SVGAGI. This CDR3 comprises 15 residues. The CDR3 DNA is TGTGCCAGCAGTTCCCACCCGAAGGCAGACTATGGCTACACCTTC. Its translation: CASSSHPKADYGYTF.

A few counts support this clonotype. The rearrangement uses TRBV6-5 and TRBJ2-4; D may be TRBD1 (6 bases). The V gene's germline CDR1 is MNHEY and CDR2 SVGAGI. The CDR3 runs 15 residues. V lost 3 bases and J lost 2, with 11 bases in between. In DNA form, the CDR3 reads TGTGCCAGCAGTTATACACAGGGAACCAAAAACATTCAGTACTTC. Residues: CASSYTQGTKNIQYF.

This clonotype was seen a handful of times. The V gene is TRBV7-6, the J gene TRBJ1-2; 7 bases are shared with TRBD1. This CDR3 comprises 16 residues. V lost 5 bases to trimming and J lost 4 bases; unmatched junction nucleotides: 13. The germline V gene has CDR1 SGHVS and CDR2 FNYEAQ. CDR3 in DNA: TGTGCCAGCAGCCCTCAAGGAAGGGACAGCACCTATGGCTACACCTTC. Translation gives CASSPQGRDSTYGYTF.

This clonotype occurred a few times. The chain carries TRBV6-5 and TRBJ1-1; 8 bases fit TRBD1. With V trimmed by 2 bases and J by 3 bases, 8 bases remained unmatched. This CDR3 has 16 residues. The germline V gene encodes CDR1 MNHEY and CDR2 SVGAGI. CDR3 residues: CASSYPRTGSDTEAFF. DNA of the CDR3: TGTGCCAGCAGTTACCCTAGGACAGGGTCGGACACTGAAGCTTTCTTT.

This clonotype was recorded at least ten times. The chain couples TRBV3-1 to TRBJ1-1; D is uncertain. The ends were cut back, 7 bases at V and 4 bases at J, with 10 bases in the middle. In germline, CDR1 is LGHDT, CDR2 YNNKEL (reference sequence). The CDR3 contains 12 residues. CDR3 nucleotide sequence: TGTGCCAGCAACCCGCGGGGCACTGAAGCTTTCTTT. This translates into CASNPRGTEAFF.

The genes are TRBV20-1 and TRBJ2-2; D remains ambiguous. The CDR3 contains 13 residues. CDR1 and CDR2 (germline): DFQATT, SNEGSKA (reference sequence). The V end lost 3 bases, the J end lost 4 bases, and 9 bases lay between the germline ends. The CDR3 sequence: CSASRTFTGELFF. The CDR3 bases are TGCAGTGCTAGTCGCACCTTCACCGGGGAGCTGTTTTTT.

A word on this clonotype: A clone one base away is much larger, so this may be a read error. The chain uses TRBV2 and TRBJ2-3; 7 positions match TRBD2. The CDR3 runs to 15 residues. Germline CDR1 and CDR2: SNHLY and FYNNEI. Losses at the gene ends were 3 bases for V and 0 bases for J; bases not matched to a gene: 3. Written as DNA, the CDR3 is TGTGCCAGCAGTGATCGGGGGGATAGCACAGATACGCAGTATTTT. Translation gives CASSDRGDSTDTQYF.